The subject of this entry is one T cell receptor (beta chain). Its antigen is unknown. The data originate from a study of cytomegalovirus exposure and HLA in healthy donors (dated by TCRdb to about 2017). Background on the whole study: An earlier analysis of some 600 of the donors reported around 280 Gb of sequence data and 95 million to 140 million unique TCR beta sequences obtained from about 179 million T cells. Roughly 300 gigabases of sequencing data and approximately 80 million unique TCR sequences were included in an early release covering roughly 600 HLA-typed donors. The genetic ancestry cluster associated with self-reported Caucasian donors included approximately 85% of the roughly 380 genotyped donors. The study aimed to test whether signatures of past pathogen exposure could be identified by cataloging public T cell receptors. Using immunosequencing, the study profiled T cell repertoires from fewer than 700 subjects and related those repertoires to cytomegalovirus serostatus. Besides the first cohort of roughly 700 subjects, a separate validation cohort made up of 120 different subjects was used. High-throughput TCR immunosequencing, statistical association of individual TCRs with disease status, and machine learning were combined to predict cytomegalovirus infection status. In a later analysis, previously published TCR beta repertoires from hundreds of donors were re-analyzed and high-resolution HLA genotyping was added so that TCR occurrence patterns could be studied. The later analysis used no new phenotypic data to find candidate immune exposures, relying instead on TCR beta sequences and their occurrence across donors. An earlier analysis of fewer than 750 of the donors used high-throughput TCR beta sequencing to judge whether each TCR beta V gene segment behaved as functional or pseudogenic. Alongside the repertoire data, information on donor age, sex, ethnicity and CMV serostatus was compiled. In a later genetic analysis, genome-wide SNP genotypes for about 55% of the roughly 700 donors were used, and that subset was treated as a discovery cohort. All discovery cohort repertoires had been generated using a single sequencing platform. Both class I and class II loci were covered by HLA typing, at four-digit resolution. The number of donors typed differed by locus, with roughly 629-640 for A, B, C, DRB1 and DQB1, around 560 for DQA1, approximately 580 for DPA1, and some 450 for DPB1. Several DR-DQ haplotypes were handled as single units for association and clustering because linkage in the cohort was strong. On average, roughly 200,000 unique TCR beta nucleotide sequences were sequenced per donor among more than 350 genotyped donors of the cohort, with about 19% of those sequences being non-productive. Beyond this particular receptor, the publication reports: According to a later analysis, most CMV-associated TCR beta chains appeared to be HLA-restricted, and the HLA associations seemed to be driven largely by CMV exposure. In a later analysis, TCR association rates were found to vary across HLA loci, with the most associated TCRs seen for DRB1 alleles and the fewest for HLA-C alleles. Because HLA typing was unavailable for some donors at each locus, only the typed subset was used in association tests. In an earlier analysis of more than 450 of the donors, most TCR beta V segments were observed in productive rearrangements about 87% or about 30% of the time, broadly matching IMGT annotations. Only TCR beta chains were sequenced in this cohort, and the absence of alpha or paired-chain data limited detectable features. Most TCR sequences were seen in very few donors, while some public TCRs were found in many individuals. Strong co-occurrence of HLA alleles, especially DR and DQ, made assigning TCR associations to individual alleles difficult. Compared with the roughly 670-donor mean, donors in an Asian-associated ancestry cluster had fewer N-insertions in productive TCRs, according to a later genetic analysis. In a later analysis, HLA-associated TCR beta chains showed more clonal expansion and lower generation probabilities than non-associated chains that were equally common. The study gave a list of 150 to 200 TCR beta chains associated with cytomegalovirus. In vitro tests confirmed that a few of the cytomegalovirus-associated TCR beta chains recognize cytomegalovirus antigens. In both the original and validation cohorts, the classifier was reported to diagnose cytomegalovirus status with high specificity and sensitivity. A later analysis associated about 17,000 TCR beta sequences with specific HLA alleles at a false discovery rate of 0.05. Several of the top co-occurrence clusters appeared to be linked to parvovirus B19, influenza, CMV and Epstein-Barr virus, according to a later analysis. Some IMGT-functional V segments, including TRBV6-2 and TRBV6-3, could not be told apart with the 87-base-pair reads, so those segments were excluded. A later genetic analysis associated a missense DCLRE1C variant with V-gene and J-gene trimming of TCR beta chains, and an independent cohort replicated the association. The earlier analysis of almost 600 of the donors excluded around 17 rarely observed V segments, including chromosome 9 orphons, because counts were too low. A further reported finding was that TCR beta sequences accurately predicted the HLA-A and HLA-B alleles for most subjects in the first cohort. Linkage disequilibrium might explain the correlated functional status among segregating V segments, but an unknown experimental factor could not be ruled out. For the cohort, immune exposure information was limited to CMV serostatus. Presence/absence analyses assumed roughly uniform sequencing depth across donors, an assumption that may not hold. A cluster of highly shared sequence variants was judged likely to be a technical artifact of the sequencing pipeline. The authors suggested that the approach could potentially be extended to other disease states and immunological phenotypes.

Libraries were prepared through the immunoSEQ multiplex PCR assay. The multiplex PCR relied on a mix of 60 forward primers for TCR Vbeta segments and 13 reverse primers for TCR Jbeta segments. The CDR3 region of rearranged TCR beta genes was amplified from genomic DNA by a multiplex PCR assay. Amplified TCR beta libraries were sequenced as 87-base-pair reads on the Illumina HiSeq System. The original pipeline was this. A later analysis tallied 70 million to 100 million unique TCR beta chains across the 650 to 750 repertoires, and approximately 9.9 million of those chains were shared by two or more donors. Raw reads were error-corrected and collapsed into unique sequences by a nearest-neighbor algorithm in which closely related sequences were merged to remove PCR and sequencing errors. To assign V, D and J gene segments, CDR3 sequences were aligned to IMGT reference sequences. For a sequence to be retained, a match of at least six nucleotides was required to both a V gene segment and a J gene segment. A rearrangement counted as productive if the CDR3 had no stop codons and remained in frame with V and J, and every other rearrangement counted as non-productive. CDR3 was defined according to IMGT convention as the region running from the second conserved V-encoded cysteine to the conserved J-encoded phenylalanine. The earlier analysis of about 560 of the donors excluded any sequence lacking an unambiguous match to a single V gene segment. In an earlier analysis of approximately 500 of the donors, a V segment was called functional when productive rearrangements were above 56.7%, and segregating when the standard deviation between donors exceeded 5%. A statistical classification framework was built to diagnose cytomegalovirus status from the catalog of TCR beta chain sequences. In a later analysis, V and J genes were assigned by comparing TCR nucleotide sequences against IMGT/GENE-DB human TR gene sequences. The TCRdist pipeline was used in a later analysis to assign CDR3 sequences and most-parsimonious VDJ recombination scenarios. In a later analysis, every TCR beta chain was defined by the combination of its CDR3 amino acid sequence and its V-gene family, and reads without a unique V-gene family were dropped. A later analysis removed 500 to 650 highly shared, low-generation-probability nucleotide sequences to deal with suspected cross-contamination and a sequencing artifact. In a later analysis, a clonal expansion index was calculated for each public chain from normalized within-repertoire ranks of inferred template counts. A later analysis computed generation probabilities with a VDJ recombination model fitted to out-of-frame rearrangements, and checked the results against IGoR. In a later analysis, TCR-TCR, TCR-HLA and TCR-CMV co-occurrence was scored with hypergeometric tests, and a repertoire-size bias correction was applied to TCR pairs. In a later analysis, false discovery rates were estimated by permuting HLA or CMV assignments 20 times. In a later analysis, co-occurring TCRs were grouped with DBSCAN, and TCRdist sequence similarity was added when clustering was performed within HLA-allele-positive subsets. Repertoires with fewer than 30,000 or more than 120,000 public chains, plus five repertoires with anomalous nucleotide sharing, were excluded from co-occurrence clustering. The table comes from immuneACCESS by way of TCRdb, which keeps in-frame sequences with V and J called. Part of the clones is missing from these tables; in studies checked, under half for an unresolved V gene and the rest for unknown reasons. V, J and clone size reflect that table, while D and trimming were determined from the DNA. The table of this sample itemizes roughly 39,000 clones. Of the sample, 1% to 1.5% falls within the top ten clones.

The germline V and J ends show losses of 0 bases and 5 bases respectively, and no gene match explains 3 bases of the junction. Including the terminal cysteine and phenylalanine, the CDR3 comprises 16 residues. The sequence is cut down to CDR3 DNA, 48 bases in frame from base 1. The germline V gene encodes CDR1 MGHRA and CDR2 YSYEKL. The cohort comprised some 730 healthy bone marrow donors. Cohort members were all nominally healthy when sampled, although unrecorded immune exposures were likely present. The donor tested CMV seronegative and was one of the 352 seronegative cohort members. A peripheral blood sample was collected from each donor, and TCR beta sequencing was performed on peripheral blood mononuclear cells. The Qiagen DNeasy Blood Extraction Kit was used to extract genomic DNA from the blood cell samples.

The chain links TRBV4-1 with TRBJ2-2, with TRBD2 identical over 10 junction bases. The TCR was taken from a man aged 25 to 40 in good health and CMV-seronegative. Sequencing used PBMCs. CDR3 sequence: CASSQDSSGSTGELFF. Here is the DNA: TGCGCCAGCAGCCAAGATTCTAGCGGGAGTACCGGGGAGCTGTTTTTT.